This is a list of T cell receptor beta chains from one sample in a study of blood T cell repertoires in COVID-19. Profiling relied on immunoSEQ multiplex PCR, and the TCRdb table lists in-frame clones only, not all of them. This sample has about 140,000 clones; about 87% occur once, and the top ten carry about 2.5%. Sequenced: peripheral blood. Receptor source: a human donor with COVID-19, enrolled during active disease. The donor label of this sample is uncertain. Both conserved end residues are part of each CDR3. D genes are given only for firm matches. Expanded clones are given a class, and other clones once, few, many or no size at all.

CDR3 protein	CDR3 DNA	V gene	D gene	clone size	J gene
CASSLSWASEQYF	TGTGCCAGCAGTCTTTCCTGGGCCTCCGAGCAGTACTTC	TRBV12-3/TRBV12-4	.	.	TRBJ2-7
CAWWDSLNEKLFF	TGTGCCTGGTGGGACAGCCTTAATGAAAAACTGTTTTTT	TRBV30	TRBD1	.	TRBJ1-4
CASSTWDRGNTIYF	TGTGCCAGCAGTACATGGGACAGGGGGAACACCATATATTTT	TRBV6-5	TRBD1	.	TRBJ1-3
CASSLGGTDQETQYF	TGTGCCAGCAGCTTAGGGGGGACAGATCAAGAGACCCAGTACTTC	TRBV7-6	TRBD1	.	TRBJ2-5
CASSLAGGNEQFF	TGTGCCAGCAGCTTAGCAGGAGGGAATGAGCAGTTCTTC	TRBV7-9	.	.	TRBJ2-1
CASKLGSERGNQPQHF	TGTGCCAGCAAACTGGGTTCCGAGAGGGGCAATCAGCCCCAGCATTTT	TRBV19	.	.	TRBJ1-5
CASSQLSDQPQHF	TGTGCCAGCAGCCAACTGTCCGATCAGCCCCAGCATTTT	TRBV4-2	.	.	TRBJ1-5
CASSQQYSYEQYF	TGTGCCAGCTCACAACAGTACTCCTACGAGCAGTACTTC	TRBV18	.	.	TRBJ2-7
CASSPGHHQHF	TGTGCCAGCAGTCCCGGACATCACCAGCATTTT	TRBV12-3/TRBV12-4	.	.	TRBJ1-5
CASSLEGTGPGETQYF	TGCGCCAGCAGCCTGGAAGGGACAGGTCCGGGGGAGACCCAGTACTTC	TRBV5-1	TRBD1	.	TRBJ2-5
CASRETGEETQYF	TGTGCCAGCAGAGAGACAGGGGAAGAGACCCAGTACTTC	TRBV25-1	TRBD1	.	TRBJ2-5
CASSQADQAPYGYTF	TGCGCCAGCAGCCAAGCTGACCAAGCGCCCTATGGCTACACCTTC	TRBV4-1	.	.	TRBJ1-2
CASSPMTGPYGYTF	TGTGCCAGTAGTCCCATGACAGGGCCCTATGGCTACACCTTC	TRBV19	TRBD1	.	TRBJ1-2
CASSPTRGATDTQYF	TGTGCCAGCAGCCCCACACGGGGGGCCACAGATACGCAGTATTTT	TRBV11-2	.	few	TRBJ2-3
CASSLAGTGNEKLFF	TGCGCCAGCAGCTTGGCTGGGACAGGGAATGAAAAACTGTTTTTT	TRBV5-1	TRBD1	.	TRBJ1-4
CASSLETRGIMVNEQFF	TGCGCCAGCAGTCTTGAGACTCGGGGGATTATGGTTAATGAGCAGTTCTTC	TRBV4-1	.	.	TRBJ2-1
CASSVEPGQRYEQYF	TGTGCCAGCAGCGTAGAGCCGGGACAGCGCTACGAGCAGTACTTC	TRBV9	TRBD1	.	TRBJ2-7
CASVTGTGSYGYTF	TGTGCCAGCGTCACCGGGACAGGCTCGTATGGCTACACCTTC	TRBV2	TRBD1	.	TRBJ1-2
CASTIEGNTGELFF	TGTGCCAGCACGATAGAGGGTAACACCGGGGAGCTGTTTTTT	TRBV2	.	.	TRBJ2-2
CASSYNTGPLNTGELFF	TGTGCCAGCAGTTATAATACAGGGCCCTTGAACACCGGGGAGCTGTTTTTT	TRBV27	.	.	TRBJ2-2
CASSPSTDTQYF	TGTGCCAGTAGCCCCTCCACAGATACGCAGTATTTT	TRBV19	.	.	TRBJ2-3
CASSEFGVKPSTNEKLFF	TGTGCCAGCAGTGAATTCGGGGTAAAACCCTCAACTAATGAAAAACTGTTTTTT	TRBV6-1	.	.	TRBJ1-4